This TCR beta chain is drawn from a study of blood T cells in healthy people across ages. The V gene lost 8 bases and the J gene lost 5 bases, with 21 bases spanning the gap. CDR3 length equals 15 residues. The V gene's germline CDR1 is MDHEN and CDR2 SYDVKM. Findings and caveats of the study: Investigators viewed diversity estimates from one million T cells as underestimates, the study reported. Naive T cell percentage by flow cytometry tracked strongly with beta diversity.

A remark on this clonotype: Its antigen is not identified.

A sample-barcoded 5' primer and a J-beta primer mix were used in a second PCR of about 6 to 12 cycles. Each of the cDNA molecules was tagged by a template-switch adaptor with 12 random nucleotides. Via MiXCR, TCRdb re-called the 5' RACE reads, giving one row per CDR3 protein. Of hundreds of thousands of distinct CDR3 sequences listed, roughly two fifths are singletons. Source material: blood. The rearrangement links TRBV28 to TRBJ2-5; a weak D match, TRBD2 (6 bases). This receptor was identified in a man of 80 years or more in good health. The CDR3 DNA follows: TGTGCCAGCGAACGGATTTCGGAGGGGAGGGAGACCCAGTACTTC. Its protein is CASERISEGRETQYF.